This TCR beta chain was sequenced for a study of shared clonotypes between healthy human individuals (dated by TCRdb to the early 2020s). In the study overall: A couple of women and three men aged 18 to 49 years were included in the cohort. Per donor, three plates each were used for CD4 naive and CD4 memory, two for CD8 naive, and one for CD8 memory. To increase sequencing depth and limit assay-specific biases, different laboratories used diverse techniques to prepare libraries and sequence TCR repertoires. Leukapheresis yielded between about 0.8 and 9.5 billion PBMCs per donor. To estimate repertoire size and how much clonotypes are shared between individuals, the study performed deep sequencing of blood TCR repertoires from about five healthy adults. What the authors observed across the whole study: Naive subsets generally had larger estimated clonotype richness than memory subsets did. Sampling was restricted to blood, and TCR repertoires in tissues likely differ from the TCR repertoires found in blood. Higher generation probabilities were observed for clonotypes shared by all four sorted-subset donors than for non-shared clonotypes. When several donors were compared, the shared fraction of clonotypes was roughly 5% for naive CD4, 3.5% to 4% for naive CD8, 2.3% for memory CD4, and around 0.37% for memory CD8. Even with the large sequencing depth, rarefaction of the sorted-subset datasets indicated that sequencing was incomplete. The small number of donors limited the genetic and exposure-history diversity represented. Pairwise subsampling led to the expectation that sequencing depth would affect the degree of clonotype sharing among donors.

Details on this clone: No antigen is known for it. Base qualities were left out, and no much larger clone turns up one base away.

The CDR3 holds 13 amino acids from the cysteine to the phenylalanine. Just the 39-base CDR3 DNA is kept, in frame starting at base 1. The germline V gene supplies CDR1 SQVTM and CDR2 ANQGSEA. V trim: 2 bases; J trim: 4 bases; unmatched bases: 3. The donors were healthy, HIV-negative adults with no recently reported acute infections or vaccinations. Every donor was a Caucasian adult living in Nashville, Tennessee, USA. CD4+ T cells were enriched through magnetic negative selection, after which naive cells were positively selected on CD45RA and the remaining negative fraction served as the memory subset. Blood was obtained by leukapheresis, after which PBMCs were separated by Ficoll-Histopaque density gradient centrifugation and cryopreserved in liquid nitrogen vapor phase. Purity and quantity of every magnetically sorted T cell population were checked by analytical flow cytometry. Genomic DNA was isolated from each sorted fraction and quantified by UV absorbance on a Nanodrop 2000c.

TCR CDR3 regions were amplified from genomic DNA by multiplex PCR using the deep immunoSEQ assay. For each cell subset, the extracted genomic DNA was distributed evenly across all wells of several immunoSEQ 96-well plates, and each plate served as one replicate. For sorted subsets, roughly 0.2 ug genomic DNA, equal to tens of thousands of T cell genomes, was loaded into each replicate PCR. Purified libraries were quantified with a Qubit 3.0 fluorometer, sized on a Bioanalyzer 2100, and re-quantified with the KAPA Library Quantification kit. Every immunoSEQ 96-well plate was sequenced on a dedicated single-read 150-cycle Illumina NextSeq 550 flow cell. The authors' pipeline ran thus. Because the immunoSEQ output included only junctional sequences and no quality scores, the filtering could not be the same as the filtering used for full-length reads. To assign V/J genes and CDR3, sequences were annotated using PyIR, a Python wrapper for IgBLAST v1.9, with IMGT germline references. Any read was removed if the V/J assignment was weak (E-value above 1e-6), the CDR3 was missing, or the read contained stop codons, out-of-frame junctions, or ambiguous translated residues. A V3J clonotype was defined by an identical inferred V gene, J gene, and CDR3 amino acid sequence. To compute the percentage overlap between repertoires, the number of shared unique clonotypes was divided by the size of the smaller repertoire. RTK rarefaction, the Chao1 estimator, and Recon v2.1 estimates of unobserved clonotypes were used to assess repertoire richness. Generation probabilities were computed with OLGA for all TCRbeta clonotypes obtained by the gDNA method from a handful of donors. TCRdb took this table from immuneACCESS and kept in-frame rearrangements with V and J called. Such tables lack part of the clones; where checked against another copy, unresolved V genes explain under half of the gap, and the rest is unexplained. V and J calls plus clone size are reproduced from that table; the DNA served to infer D and trimming. This sample is represented by 500,000 to 550,000 clones; about 96% of them were singletons. Approximately 0.067% of the sample is taken by the ten largest.

The sequence came from a woman between 25 and 40 years old in good health. Material for sequencing was naive CD4+ T cells sorted from blood. According to the study, the label for this sample's cell subset or site signals: CD45RA+ positively selected. This receptor chain uses TRBV29-1 and TRBJ2-3, with TRBD1 identical over 7 junction bases. The CDR3 is CSVERGGADTQYF. The bases read TGCAGCGTTGAACGAGGGGGCGCAGATACGCAGTATTTT.